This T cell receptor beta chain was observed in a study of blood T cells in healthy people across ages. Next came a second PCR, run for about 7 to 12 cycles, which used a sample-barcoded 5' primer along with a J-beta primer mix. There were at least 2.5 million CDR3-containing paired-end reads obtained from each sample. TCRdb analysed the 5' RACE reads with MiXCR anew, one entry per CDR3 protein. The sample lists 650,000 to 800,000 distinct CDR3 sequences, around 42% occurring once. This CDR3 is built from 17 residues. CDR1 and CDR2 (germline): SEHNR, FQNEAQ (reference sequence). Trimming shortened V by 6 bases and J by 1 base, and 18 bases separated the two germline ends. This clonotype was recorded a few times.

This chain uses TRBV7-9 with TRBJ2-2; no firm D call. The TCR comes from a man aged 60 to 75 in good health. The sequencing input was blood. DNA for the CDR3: TGTGCCAGCAGGCCCCGCGCCCGGACGGGGAACACCGGGGAGCTGTTTTTT. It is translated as CASRPRARTGNTGELFF.